This T cell receptor beta chain was identified in a study of blood T cell repertoires in COVID-19. Per the germline V gene, CDR1 is SGHVS and CDR2 is FNYEAQ. The ends were cut back, 5 bases at V and 5 bases at J, with 21 bases in the middle. The CDR3 extends over 17 amino acids. Sequencing used immunoSEQ multiplex PCR; TCRdb keeps in-frame clones, though not all of them. Here the sample spans approximately 170,000 clones, approximately 75% being singletons. Material: peripheral blood. This TCR derives from a human donor in a cohort sampled during active COVID-19. The rearrangement uses TRBV7-6 and TRBJ2-2, with a weak D call TRBD2 (5 bases). The CDR3 spells CASSRLRAEDGTGELFF. CDR3 DNA sequence: TGTGCCAGCAGCCGTTTACGGGCGGAGGATGGGACCGGGGAGCTGTTTTTT.